The 22 T cell receptor beta chains presented below share a single source sample, sequenced in a study of shared clonotypes between healthy human individuals (TCRdb year 2020). The method behind the library was the immunoSEQ multiplex PCR assay. The table comes from immuneACCESS by way of TCRdb, which keeps in-frame sequences with V and J called. Part of the clones is missing from these tables; in studies checked, under half for an unresolved V gene and the rest for unknown reasons. The sample table lists about 92,000 clones, approximately 44% of them with a count of one. More than 13% of the sample lies in the top ten. The specimen was PBMCs. Source of these receptors: a woman in her thirties or forties in good health. Some clones in this sample may be carry-over from other donors' samples.

A few counts support this clone. This chain connects TRBV29-1 to TRBJ2-7; TRBD2 aligns across 11 bases. The germline CDR1 and CDR2 sequences are SQVTM and ANQGSEA. Losses at the gene ends were 5 bases for V and 2 bases for J; bases not matched to a gene: 2. The length of the CDR3 is 13 residues. The CDR3 protein is CSVQTSGAYEQYF. Here the CDR3 DNA reads TGCAGCGTTCAGACTAGCGGGGCCTACGAGCAGTACTTC.

V and J are TRBV29-1 and TRBJ2-1, with D perhaps matching TRBD2 (5 bases). Germline loops: CDR1 SQVTM, CDR2 ANQGSEA. Between the trimmed V and J ends, which lost 3 bases and 3 bases, there was a span of 12 bases. This CDR3 is 14 amino acids long. The CDR3 is CSVDVGVGYNEQFF. In nucleotides, the CDR3 is TGCAGCGTTGACGTGGGAGTAGGCTACAATGAGCAGTTCTTC.

Comment on this clone: A junction boundary mismatches the germline segment, possibly from a read error. V is TRBV7-2 and J is TRBJ1-2; 9 bases fit TRBD1. This CDR3 is 14 amino acids long. Germline V gene sequence: CDR1 SGHTA, CDR2 FQGNSA. DNA for the CDR3: TGTGCCAGCAGCAGAATCGGGACAGGGCCTGGCTGCATCTTC. Amino acids: CASSRIGTGPGCIF.

As regards this clone: A far bigger clonotype differs at one base, so this is likely a read error. In the same sample, other DNA sequences code for this CDR3. The genes are TRBV29-1 and TRBJ1-2; TRBD1 is a possible D gene (6 bases). This CDR3 is 13 amino acids long. V lost 4 bases and J 3 bases, leaving 12 bases between the germline ends. In germline, CDR1 is SQVTM, CDR2 ANQGSEA. The CDR3 loop reads CSVGGQGDYGYTF. The DNA for the CDR3 is TGCAGCGTTGGGGGGCAGGGTGACTATGGCTACACCTTC.

This clone has a count of ten or more. The chain combines TRBV15 with TRBJ1-1, with D uncertain. The CDR3 spans 13 residues. V was trimmed by 4 bases and J by 5 bases, leaving 11 bases between them. Germline V CDR1 and CDR2: LNHNV, YYDKDF (reference sequence). CDR3 residues: CATSTRGVTEAFF. In DNA form, the CDR3 reads TGTGCCACCAGCACCCGGGGTGTTACTGAAGCTTTCTTT.

The chain has TRBV6-1 and TRBJ2-4; D gene unclear. The germline V gene encodes CDR1 MNHNS and CDR2 SASEGT. V shed 8 bases and J shed 6 bases, with 14 bases lying between them. The CDR3 has 13 residues. The CDR3 is CASRLGNRNIQYF. The CDR3 DNA reads TGTGCCAGCCGTTTGGGAAATAGAAACATTCAGTACTTC.

On this clone: This sequence may be a read error, since a much larger clone differs from it by one base. Because it lacks the conserved phenylalanine or tryptophan at the end, this CDR3 is likely a read error. The chain carries TRBV18 and TRBJ2-7; TRBD1 aligns across 9 bases. This CDR3 is built from 14 residues. The ends lost 4 bases at V and 7 bases at J; junction bases unmatched: 8. Germline CDR1 KGHSH, CDR2 LQKENI. CDR3 sequence reads: CASSLGTGLREQYL. The CDR3 bases are TGTGCCAGCTCACTCGGGACAGGGCTTCGGGAGCAGTACCTC.

The gene calls are TRBV28 and TRBJ2-1; D uncertain. The CDR3 extends over 15 amino acids. The V end was cut by 1 base, the J end by 0 bases, with 7 bases between. Germline values: CDR1 MDHEN, CDR2 SYDVKM. CDR3 in amino acids: CASSLFAGSYNEQFF. The CDR3 nucleotides read TGTGCCAGCAGTTTATTCGCAGGCTCCTACAATGAGCAGTTCTTC.

The chain has TRBV30 and TRBJ2-7; 15 positions match TRBD2. CDR3 length equals 16 residues. V gave up 2 bases and J gave up 6 bases; unmatched junction bases: 8. Germline CDR1 and CDR2: GTSNPN and SVGIG (reference sequence). Here the CDR3 DNA reads TGTGCCTGGAGTCACGGACTAGCGGGAGGGTACGGCGAGCAGTACTTC. Protein sequence: CAWSHGLAGGYGEQYF.

This clone has more than one count but fewer than ten. The chain couples TRBV9 to TRBJ2-5; TRBD2 might be the D (6 bases). CDR1 SGDLS and CDR2 YYNGEE come from the germline V gene. CDR3 size: 15 residues. V was trimmed by 5 bases and J by 1 base, leaving 15 bases between them. DNA for the CDR3: TGTGCCAGCAGTGACCTGCGGGGCGGCCAAGAGACCCAGTACTTC. Protein sequence: CASSDLRGGQETQYF.

This clone was picked up a small number of times. The genes are TRBV27 and TRBJ2-5; weak D call: TRBD1 (5 bases). The J call is in doubt because the DNA end fits TRBJ2-7 better. Germline assignment: CDR1 MNHEY and CDR2 SMNVEV (reference sequence). The CDR3 loop spans 14 amino acids. The CDR3 DNA reads as TGTGCCAGCAGTCCCACTCGGACACTTTACGAGCAGTACTTC. Translated, it gives CASSPTRTLYEQYF.

This clone has ten or more counts. This sequence joins TRBV5-6 and TRBJ1-4; D is undetermined. This CDR3 contains 15 residues. Germline CDR1 SGHDT, CDR2 YYEEEE. V lost 1 base to trimming and J lost 4 bases, with 11 bases between them. CDR3 amino acids: CASSLFSGINEKLFF. Written as DNA, the CDR3 is TGTGCCAGCAGCTTGTTTTCGGGAATTAATGAAAAACTGTTTTTT.

V gene TRBV6-5 combines with J gene TRBJ2-7; D gene ambiguous. Germline CDR1 MNHEY, CDR2 SVGAGI. Trimming stripped 6 bases from V and 2 bases from J, with 11 bases between. The CDR3 is 13 residues long. The CDR3 protein is CASRQTVPYEQYF. CDR3 nucleotides: TGTGCCAGCAGACAGACGGTGCCCTACGAGCAGTACTTC.

The table lists this clone with a few counts. It differs at one base from a far larger clone, so likely a read error. The sample holds other DNA sequences that translate to the same CDR3. The chain couples TRBV30 to TRBJ2-5, with D perhaps being TRBD1 or TRBD2 (7 bases each). The DNA end favors TRBJ2-7, so the J call may be wrong. Germline V gives CDR1 GTSNPN, CDR2 SVGIG (reference sequence). There are 14 residues in the CDR3. CDR3 amino acids: CAWSVPGGGYEQYF. CDR3 in DNA: TGTGCCTGGAGTGTACCAGGGGGAGGGTACGAGCAGTACTTC.

Comments on this clone: It is likely a read error: a sequence one base away is far more abundant. The V and J genes are TRBV28 and TRBJ1-4; possibly TRBD1 for D (5 bases). Trimming took 5 bases from V and 7 from J, leaving 14 bases between them. Germline V CDR1 and CDR2: MDHEN, SYDVKM. This CDR3 contains 14 residues. The CDR3 reads CASSVQERGEKLFF. CDR3 bases: TGTGCCAGCAGTGTACAGGAGCGGGGTGAAAAACTGTTTTTT. Based on the CDR3 plus reference TRBV28 and TRBJ1-4, the full variable domain is DVKVTQSSRYLVKRTGEKVFLECVQDMDHENMFWYRQDPGLGLRLIYFSYDVKMKEKGDIPEGYSVSREKKERFSLILESASTNQTSMYLCASSVQERGEKLFFGSGTQLSVL.

To note about this clone: Just one base apart from a much larger clone, this may be a read error. The V and J genes are TRBV6-4 and TRBJ2-3; the match to TRBD2 covers 7 bases. Trimming removed 6 bases from V and 4 bases from J; junction bases left unmatched: 10. CDR1 and CDR2 (germline): MRHNA, SNTAGT. The CDR3 is made up of 15 amino acids. The CDR3: CASSSTGGRADTQYF. The CDR3 coding sequence is TGTGCCAGCAGCTCCACTGGCGGGAGAGCAGATACGCAGTATTTT.

The V and J genes are TRBV7-9 and TRBJ1-4; D is unclear. The germline V gene encodes CDR1 SEHNR and CDR2 FQNEAQ (reference sequence). The V and J ends lost 3 bases and 0 bases respectively, with 14 bases between them. This CDR3 is built from 17 residues. CDR3 protein: CASSLTAGVATNEKLFF. The CDR3 region has the DNA TGTGCCAGCAGCTTGACGGCAGGAGTTGCAACTAATGAAAAACTGTTTTTT.

By its share, this clone is medium-sized. The V call is TRBV30, the J call TRBJ1-5; D unclear. The ends were cut back, 2 bases at V and 0 bases at J, with 5 bases in the middle. Germline-derived CDR1 and CDR2 are GTSNPN and SVGIG (reference sequence). CDR3 length equals 13 residues. CDR3 region: CAWSSDSNQPQHF. CDR3 bases: TGTGCCTGGAGTTCGGATAGCAATCAGCCCCAGCATTTT.

This clone was detected ten times or more. This sequence joins TRBV15 and TRBJ2-7; no definite D call. Trimming took off 1 base at V and 1 base at J, with 11 bases between the two ends. This CDR3 is 15 amino acids long. Germline CDR1 and CDR2: LNHNV and YYDKDF (reference sequence). DNA for the CDR3: TGTGCCACCAGCAGAGGTGCCCTCACTTCCTACGAGCAGTACTTC. This encodes CATSRGALTSYEQYF.

The gene calls are TRBV4-1 and TRBJ2-7, with 8 bases identical to TRBD1. Germline values: CDR1 MGHRA, CDR2 YSYEKL. CDR3 length equals 12 residues. V lost 4 bases, J lost 6 bases, and 2 bases stayed unmatched. The CDR3 DNA sequence: TGCGCCAGCAGCCCGACAGGGGCCGAGCAGTACTTC. Amino acid sequence: CASSPTGAEQYF.

The gene calls are TRBV25-1 and TRBJ2-5; 7 nucleotides agree with TRBD1. Near its end, the DNA agrees better with TRBJ2-7, so the J call may be wrong. The CDR3 is made up of 14 amino acids. In germline, CDR1 is MGHDK, CDR2 SYGVNS. The CDR3 coding sequence is TGTGCCAGCAGTGAGCAAAGGGACAGCTACGAGCAGTACTTC. Its translation: CASSEQRDSYEQYF.

This clone appeared many times. This chain joins TRBV9 and TRBJ1-1, with a tentative D call TRBD1 (5 bases). Trimming stripped 4 bases from V and 1 base from J, with 14 bases between. The length of the CDR3 is 15 residues. Looked up from germline, CDR1 is SGDLS and CDR2 is YYNGEE. The CDR3 is CASSPSGDQNTEAFF. The CDR3 region has the DNA TGTGCCAGCAGCCCTAGCGGGGACCAGAACACTGAAGCTTTCTTT. Supplemented by reference TRBV9 and TRBJ1-1, the full variable domain reads DSGVTQTPKHLITATGQRVTLRCSPRSGDLSVYWYQQSLDQGLQFLIQYYNGEERAKGNILERFSAQQFPDLHSELNLSSLELGDSALYFCASSPSGDQNTEAFFGQGTRLTVV.